Below are 3 T cell receptor beta chains sequenced from a single sample in a study of blood T cell repertoires in COVID-19. The assay was immunoSEQ multiplex PCR, and TCRdb's table has in-frame clones only and misses some. The data contain about 480,000 clones, 87% of them singletons. Input material: PBMCs or T cells enriched from blood (not recorded which). These receptors were collected from a woman aged 18-30 years with acute COVID-19.

The rearrangement joins TRBV20-1 to TRBJ2-3, with TRBD2 identical over 12 bases. The germline V gene encodes CDR1 DFQATT and CDR2 SNEGSKA (reference sequence). The junction had 9 bases not matched to a gene; V was cut back by 3 bases and J by 5 bases. The CDR3 loop spans 16 amino acids. The CDR3 sequence: CSASGLAGGRGDTQYF. For the CDR3, the DNA is TGCAGTGCTAGTGGCCTAGCGGGGGGGCGTGGAGATACGCAGTATTTT.

The gene calls are TRBV5-6 and TRBJ2-2; 7 nucleotides agree with TRBD2. Per germline, CDR1 SGHDT and CDR2 YYEEEE. There are 16 residues in the CDR3. The ends lost 0 bases at V and 6 bases at J; junction bases unmatched: 8. This chain's CDR3 is CASSLVPGGTAGELFF. The CDR3 nucleotides are TGTGCCAGCAGCTTGGTCCCCGGGGGGACGGCCGGGGAGCTGTTTTTT.

J is TRBJ1-5 and V is TRBV18; maybe TRBD1 (5 bases). Germline CDR1 reads KGHSH; CDR2 reads LQKENI. This CDR3 has 16 residues. With 0 bases removed from V and 2 bases from J, the gap between germline ends came to 11 bases. The DNA for the CDR3 is TGTGCCAGCTCACCACCAGGCGAAGGGGGCAATCAGCCCCAGCATTTT. This codes for CASSPPGEGGNQPQHF.